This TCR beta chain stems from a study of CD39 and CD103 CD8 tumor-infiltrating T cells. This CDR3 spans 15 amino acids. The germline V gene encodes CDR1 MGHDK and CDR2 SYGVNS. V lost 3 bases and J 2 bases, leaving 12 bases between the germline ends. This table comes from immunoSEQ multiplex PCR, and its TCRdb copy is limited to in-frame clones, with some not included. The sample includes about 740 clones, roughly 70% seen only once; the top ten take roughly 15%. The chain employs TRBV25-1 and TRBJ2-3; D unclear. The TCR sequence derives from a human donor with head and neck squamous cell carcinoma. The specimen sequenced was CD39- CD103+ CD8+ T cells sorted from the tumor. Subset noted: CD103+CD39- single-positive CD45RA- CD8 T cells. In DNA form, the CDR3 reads TGTGCCAGCAGTGATGGGATTGGAGCCACAGATACGCAGTATTTT. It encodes CASSDGIGATDTQYF.